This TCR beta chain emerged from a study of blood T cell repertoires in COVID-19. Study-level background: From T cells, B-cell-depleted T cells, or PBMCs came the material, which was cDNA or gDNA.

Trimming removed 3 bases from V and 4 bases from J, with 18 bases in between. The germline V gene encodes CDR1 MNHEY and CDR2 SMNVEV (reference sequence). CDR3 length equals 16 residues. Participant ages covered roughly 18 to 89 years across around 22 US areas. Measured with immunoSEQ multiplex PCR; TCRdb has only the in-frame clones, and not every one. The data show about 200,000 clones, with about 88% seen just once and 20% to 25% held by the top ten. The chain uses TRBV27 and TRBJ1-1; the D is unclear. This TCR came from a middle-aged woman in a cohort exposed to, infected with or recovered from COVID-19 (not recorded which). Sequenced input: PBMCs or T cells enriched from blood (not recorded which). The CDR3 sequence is CASSFPPRGGGTEAFF. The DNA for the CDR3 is TGTGCCAGCAGTTTCCCCCCTCGGGGTGGTGGCACTGAAGCTTTCTTT.